These 13 T cell receptor beta chains share one sample of origin, sequenced in a study of OX40 agonist ivuxolimab in advanced cancers. Assay: immunoSEQ multiplex PCR; the TCRdb copy retains only in-frame clones and omits some. The repertoire holds about 70,000 clones, with about 90% as singletons. The input for sequencing was CD4+ or CD8+ T cells sorted from blood, taken in a trial of the OX40 agonist ivuxolimab. The receptors were sampled from an adult with an advanced solid tumor such as melanoma, head and neck, liver or kidney cancer.

This clone has only one observation. The J gene is TRBJ2-5, the V gene TRBV7-3, with 11 bases fitting TRBD1. Germline assignment: CDR1 SGHTA and CDR2 FQGTGA. The trim removed 5 bases at V and 7 bases at J, leaving 9 bases unmatched. The CDR3 covers 15 residues. CDR3 coding DNA: TGTGCCAGCAGCACCCTGGGACAGGGGGTGGGGACCCAGTACTTC. It specifies CASSTLGQGVGTQYF.

The V and J genes are TRBV2 and TRBJ1-4, with D unclear. The CDR3 loop spans 16 amino acids. Germline-derived CDR1 and CDR2 are SNHLY and FYNNEI. V was shortened by 8 bases and J by 4 bases, with 20 bases between the two germline ends. DNA for the CDR3: TGTGCCAGCTTTCTCGGACTGTGGGAGATTAATGAAAAACTGTTTTTT. It codes for CASFLGLWEINEKLFF.

This rearrangement joins TRBV5-1 to TRBJ2-1; D is possibly TRBD1 (5 bases). Looked up from germline, CDR1 is SGHRS and CDR2 is YFSETQ. Trimming left V 0 bases short and J 5 bases short, with 9 bases between. The CDR3 contains 14 residues. The CDR3 is CASSLDRQNNEQFF. Here the CDR3 DNA reads TGCGCCAGCAGCTTGGACCGACAGAACAATGAGCAGTTCTTC.

V usage is TRBV2 and J usage is TRBJ2-2, with D uncertain. The CDR3 has 13 amino acids. Germline V gene lookup returns CDR1 SNHLY and CDR2 FYNNEI. V gave up 3 bases and J gave up 5 bases, with 7 bases separating them. CDR3 in amino acids: CASSDRETGELFF. CDR3 coding DNA: TGTGCCAGCAGTGACCGTGAGACCGGGGAGCTGTTTTTT.

The chain has TRBV5-1 and TRBJ2-3; TRBD2 aligns across 9 bases. CDR3 length equals 16 residues. The germline V gene encodes CDR1 SGHRS and CDR2 YFSETQ. V dropped 1 base and J dropped 1; count of bases not matched to a gene: 4. The CDR3 DNA reads TGCGCCAGCAGCTTGCGGGCTAGCGGGGGCACAGATACGCAGTATTTT. It yields the protein CASSLRASGGTDTQYF.

This clone was detected once. The chain carries TRBV28 and TRBJ1-5, with 7 bases lining up with TRBD1. The CDR3 contains 18 residues. Germline V gene lookup returns CDR1 MDHEN and CDR2 SYDVKM. The V segment lost 6 bases and the J segment 5 bases; nucleotides outside the gene matches: 19. DNA for the CDR3: TGTGCCAGCAGCCCATATAATTCCCAACAGGGGCGCGATCAGCCCCAGCATTTT. Residues: CASSPYNSQQGRDQPQHF.

The CDR3 sequence: CASSQEDGSYEQYF. CDR3 coding DNA: TGTGCCAGCAGCCAGGAGGACGGCTCCTACGAGCAGTACTTC. The chain employs TRBV28 and TRBJ2-7; possibly TRBD2 for D (5 bases). The CDR3 runs to 14 residues. Germline V CDR1 and CDR2: MDHEN, SYDVKM. Between the trimmed V and J ends, which lost 6 bases and 0 bases, there was a span of 12 bases.

This chain connects TRBV5-1 to TRBJ2-1; TRBD2 matches at 7 bases. This CDR3 comprises 15 residues. The V and J ends lost 0 bases and 4 bases, in that order; junction bases with no gene match: 4. Germline loops: CDR1 SGHRS, CDR2 YFSETQ. CDR3 amino acids: CASSLVGGSYNEQFF. The CDR3 coding sequence is TGCGCCAGCAGCTTGGTGGGGGGGTCATACAATGAGCAGTTCTTC.

A single count supports this clone. The V gene is TRBV19, the J gene TRBJ2-2; D might be TRBD1 (6 bases). In germline, CDR1 is LNHDA, CDR2 SQIVND (reference sequence). The germline V and J ends were trimmed by 7 bases and 1 base, with 10 bases remaining between them. CDR3 length equals 14 residues. This CDR3 reads CASKRDMNTGELFF. Written as DNA, the CDR3 is TGTGCCAGTAAAAGGGACATGAACACCGGGGAGCTGTTTTTT.

The chain has TRBV19 and TRBJ1-2; D unresolved. The CDR3 spans 15 residues. The germline V gene has CDR1 LNHDA and CDR2 SQIVND (reference sequence). Trimming shortened V by 8 bases and J by 7 bases, and 23 bases separated the two germline ends. CDR3 coding DNA: TGTGCCAGTCTAATGTTGGGTGTCTCATCTGCTGGCTACACCTTC. Protein sequence: CASLMLGVSSAGYTF.

This clone was observed once. At one of its ends the junction is not consistent with the germline gene, which may arise from a read error. Other nucleotide sequences from this sample produce the same CDR3. V is TRBV5-1 and J is TRBJ2-5; tentatively, D is TRBD2 (10 bases). Germline V lookup: CDR1 SGHRS, CDR2 YFSETQ. The CDR3 totals 15 residues. For the CDR3, the DNA is TGTGCCAGCAGCTGGACTAGCGGACAGGGGGAGACCCAGTACTTC. Protein product: CASSWTSGQGETQYF.

The chain links TRBV10-3 to TRBJ1-2, with D unresolved. Germline loops: CDR1 ENHRY, CDR2 SYGVKD. V shed 1 base and J shed 5 bases, with 8 bases lying between them. CDR3 size: 13 residues. CDR3 residues: CAISEWEEYGYTF. The CDR3 DNA follows: TGTGCCATCAGTGAGTGGGAAGAGTATGGCTACACCTTC.

The chain links TRBV7-2 to TRBJ2-7, with TRBD2 identical over 7 bases. The CDR3 has 15 amino acids. After removal of 5 bases from V and 0 bases from J, the junction contained 7 bases not matched to a gene. From germline, CDR1 is SGHTA and CDR2 FQGNSA. Here the CDR3 DNA reads TGTGCCAGCAGCCGGTGGGGGGGGATCTCCTACGAGCAGTACTTC. Its protein product is CASSRWGGISYEQYF.